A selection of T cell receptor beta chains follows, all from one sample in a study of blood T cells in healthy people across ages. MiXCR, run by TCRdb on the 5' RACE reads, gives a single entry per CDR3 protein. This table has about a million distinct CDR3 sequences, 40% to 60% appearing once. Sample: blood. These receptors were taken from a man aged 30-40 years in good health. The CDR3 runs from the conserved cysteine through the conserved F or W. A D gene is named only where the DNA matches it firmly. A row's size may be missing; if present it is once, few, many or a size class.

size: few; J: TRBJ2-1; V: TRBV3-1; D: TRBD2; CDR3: CASSQSSGLVDEQFF; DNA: TGTGCCAGCAGCCAATCGTCGGGACTAGTGGATGAGCAGTTCTTC
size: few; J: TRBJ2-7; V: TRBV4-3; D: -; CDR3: CASSQERDLPREQYF; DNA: TGCGCCAGCAGCCAAGAACGTGACTTACCCCGCGAGCAGTACTTC
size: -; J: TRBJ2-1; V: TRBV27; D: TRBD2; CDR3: CASSLGTSLDEQFF; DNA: TGTGCCAGCAGTTTAGGGACTAGTCTCGATGAGCAGTTCTTC
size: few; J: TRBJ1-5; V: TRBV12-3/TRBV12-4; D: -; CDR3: CASSYLGGAGQPQHF; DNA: TGTGCCAGCAGTTACCTGGGGGGCGCGGGTCAGCCCCAGCATTTT
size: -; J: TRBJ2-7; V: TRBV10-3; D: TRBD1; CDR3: CAISAQGSASEQYF; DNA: TGTGCCATCAGTGCACAGGGGAGTGCCTCCGAGCAGTACTTC
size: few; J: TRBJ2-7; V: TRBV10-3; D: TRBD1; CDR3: CAISEGQGDEQYF; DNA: TGTGCCATCAGTGAGGGACAGGGTGACGAGCAGTACTTC
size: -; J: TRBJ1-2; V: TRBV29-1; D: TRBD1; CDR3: CSASETITGGSGYTF; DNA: TGCAGCGCCTCAGAAACAATCACAGGGGGCAGTGGCTACACCTTC
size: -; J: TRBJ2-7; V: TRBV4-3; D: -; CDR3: CASSQDLTGTNYEQYF; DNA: TGCGCCAGCAGCCAGGACCTGACAGGAACGAACTACGAGCAGTACTTC
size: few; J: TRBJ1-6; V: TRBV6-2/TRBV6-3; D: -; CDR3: CASSYEWEHSPLHF; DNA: TGTGCCAGCAGTTATGAGTGGGAGCACTCACCCCTCCACTTT
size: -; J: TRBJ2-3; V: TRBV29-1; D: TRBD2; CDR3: CSVEGLAGDLTDTQYF; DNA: TGCAGCGTTGAAGGGCTAGCGGGGGACCTCACAGATACGCAGTATTTT
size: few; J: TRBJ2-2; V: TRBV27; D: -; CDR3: CASSSGWDTGELFF; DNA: TGTGCCAGCAGTTCAGGGTGGGACACCGGGGAGCTGTTTTTT
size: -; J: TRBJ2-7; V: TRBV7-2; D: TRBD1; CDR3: CASSGPGQTYEQYF; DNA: TGTGCCAGCAGCGGTCCGGGACAGACCTACGAGCAGTACTTC
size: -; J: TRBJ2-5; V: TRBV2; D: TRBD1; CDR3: CARDYRGSSNEQYF; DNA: TGTGCCAGAGATTACAGGGGCTCCTCCAATGAGCAGTACTTC
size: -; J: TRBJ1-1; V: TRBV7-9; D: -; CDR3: CASSLAPVEAFF; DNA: TGTGCCAGCAGCTTAGCGCCAGTTGAAGCTTTCTTT
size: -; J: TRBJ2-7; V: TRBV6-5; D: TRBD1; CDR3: CASTSTATGSYEQYF; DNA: TGTGCCAGCACTTCCACCGCGACAGGGTCCTACGAGCAGTACTTC
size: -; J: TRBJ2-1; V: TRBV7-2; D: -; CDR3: CASTSGGGGHNEQFF; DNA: TGTGCCAGCACAAGCGGAGGCGGGGGCCACAATGAGCAGTTCTTC
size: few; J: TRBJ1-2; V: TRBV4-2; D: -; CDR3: CASSQETENYGYTF; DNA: TGTGCCAGCAGCCAAGAGACGGAAAACTATGGCTACACCTTC
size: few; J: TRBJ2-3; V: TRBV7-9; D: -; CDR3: CASLIHTRTDTQYF; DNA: TGTGCCAGCCTGATCCATACTCGCACAGATACGCAGTATTTT
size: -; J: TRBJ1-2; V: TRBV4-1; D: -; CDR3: CASRDGGSYGYTF; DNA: TGCGCCAGCAGGGACGGGGGGTCCTATGGCTACACCTTC
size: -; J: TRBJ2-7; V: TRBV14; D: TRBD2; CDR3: CASSLTRTSGSYEQYF; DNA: TGTGCCAGCAGCCTAACAAGGACTAGCGGTTCCTACGAGCAGTACTTC
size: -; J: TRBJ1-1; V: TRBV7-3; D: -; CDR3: CASSFKPPSGAFF; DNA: TGTGCCAGCAGCTTCAAGCCCCCTTCGGGAGCTTTCTTT
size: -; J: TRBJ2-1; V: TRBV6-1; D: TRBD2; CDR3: CASRSDGGAYNEQFF; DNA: TGTGCCAGCAGATCGGACGGGGGGGCCTACAATGAGCAGTTCTTC
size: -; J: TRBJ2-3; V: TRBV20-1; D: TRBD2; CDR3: CSARGYGGSTDTQYF; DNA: TGCAGTGCTAGAGGCTACGGGGGGAGCACAGATACGCAGTATTTT
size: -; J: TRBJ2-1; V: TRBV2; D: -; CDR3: CASRTQEGEQFF; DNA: TGTGCCAGCCGAACCCAGGAAGGGGAGCAGTTCTTC
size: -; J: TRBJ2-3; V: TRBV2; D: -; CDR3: CASSPRGSDTRYF; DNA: TGTGCCAGCAGTCCCCGGGGGTCGGATACGCGGTATTTT
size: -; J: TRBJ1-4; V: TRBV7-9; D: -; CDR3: CASGQWAATNEKLFF; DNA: TGTGCCAGCGGGCAATGGGCCGCAACTAATGAAAAACTGTTTTTT
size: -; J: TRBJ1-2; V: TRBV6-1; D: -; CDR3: CASSFGTADGYTF; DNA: TGTGCCAGCAGTTTCGGGACCGCGGATGGCTACACCTTC
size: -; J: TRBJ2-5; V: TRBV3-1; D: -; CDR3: CASSQAMEETQYF; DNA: TGTGCCAGCAGCCAAGCTATGGAAGAGACCCAGTACTTC
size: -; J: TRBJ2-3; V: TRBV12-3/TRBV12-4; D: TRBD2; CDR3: CASPSPSGESTDTQYF; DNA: TGTGCCAGCCCATCCCCTAGCGGGGAGAGCACAGATACGCAGTATTTT